Below are 26 T cell receptor beta chains sequenced from a single sample in a study of blood T cell repertoires in COVID-19. TCRdb's copy holds only in-frame clones and misses some; the assay was immunoSEQ multiplex PCR. Among more than 200,000 clones listed, 65% to 90% were seen once. The sequenced sample was peripheral blood. The source is a man aged 25-45 years with active or convalescent COVID-19.

J is TRBJ1-6 and V is TRBV2; D unresolved. The ends were cut back, 2 bases at V and 4 bases at J, with 12 bases in the middle. Germline V gene sequence: CDR1 SNHLY, CDR2 FYNNEI. The CDR3 totals 16 residues. The CDR3 DNA sequence: TGTGCCAGCAGTGAAAGGCGGGCGGAGTATAATTCACCCCTCCACTTT. This encodes CASSERRAEYNSPLHF.

The chain recombines TRBV5-6 with TRBJ2-2; maybe TRBD2 (5 bases). The CDR3 totals 15 residues. The V and J ends lost 2 bases and 3 bases respectively, with 11 bases between them. Germline loops: CDR1 SGHDT, CDR2 YYEEEE. The CDR3 coding sequence is TGTGCCAGCAGCTTTAGGAGGACGGACACCGGGGAGCTGTTTTTT. Residues: CASSFRRTDTGELFF.

This sequence joins TRBV2 and TRBJ1-1, with 7 bases identical to TRBD1. The CDR3 is 14 amino acids. V shed 9 bases, J shed 1 base, and the junction held 8 bases outside the gene matches. Germline CDR1 is SNHLY and CDR2 is FYNNEI. The CDR3 nucleotides are TGTGCCAGAGGAGGTGACAGGGCGAACACTGAAGCTTTCTTT. Encoded protein: CARGGDRANTEAFF.

The chain uses TRBV24-1 and TRBJ2-1; a weak D match, TRBD2 (6 bases). V lost 5 bases and J lost 8, with 21 bases in between. The CDR3 spans 16 residues. Germline CDR1 and CDR2: KGHDR and SFDVKD. CDR3 amino acids: CATSAGRLEGMHEQFF. CDR3 in DNA: TGTGCCACCAGTGCCGGCCGTTTGGAGGGGATGCATGAGCAGTTCTTC.

The chain is built from TRBV13 and TRBJ1-6, with 7 bases lining up with TRBD1. Germline lookup yields CDR1 PRHDT and CDR2 FYEKMQ (reference sequence). V lost 5 bases, J lost 9 bases, and 4 bases stayed unmatched. The CDR3 is made up of 13 amino acids. CDR3 DNA sequence: TGTGCCAGCAGCGTCGACAGGGTTTCACCCCTCCACTTT. The encoded protein is CASSVDRVSPLHF.

The chain links TRBV4-1 to TRBJ2-1, with 7 bases identical to TRBD2. The CDR3 spans 15 residues. Germline lookup yields CDR1 MGHRA and CDR2 YSYEKL. Germline trimming cut 5 bases from V and 7 bases from J; bases unmatched to any gene: 11. In DNA, the CDR3 is TGCGCCAGCAGCAGGGACGGGACTATGCTAAATGAGCAGTTCTTC. Its translation is CASSRDGTMLNEQFF.

The V and J genes are TRBV30 and TRBJ1-1; perhaps TRBD1 as D (5 bases). The germline V gene encodes CDR1 GTSNPN and CDR2 SVGIG (reference sequence). V was pared by 8 bases and J by 1 base, with 11 bases between. This CDR3 contains 12 residues. CDR3 bases: TGTGCCGGAGAACAGGCGAACACTGAAGCTTTCTTT. It codes for CAGEQANTEAFF.

The chain recombines TRBV21-1 with TRBJ2-7; TRBD2, the table's D call, was not compared with the DNA. TRBV21-1 constitutes a pseudogene. CDR3 length: 19 amino acids. The CDR3 nucleotides are TGTGCCAGCAGCAAGGGGATGGGACTAGCGGGGGGGCCCTCCTACGAGCAGTACTTC. The encoded protein is CASSKGMGLAGGPSYEQYF.

This chain connects TRBV27 to TRBJ2-1; D might be TRBD2 (5 bases). The V and J ends lost 0 bases and 4 bases respectively, with 10 bases between them. The CDR3 sequence is 15 residues long. Germline CDR1 is MNHEY and CDR2 is SMNVEV (reference sequence). This CDR3 is CASSLSGRPYNEQFF. The CDR3 DNA is TGTGCCAGCAGTTTATCGGGGAGACCGTACAATGAGCAGTTCTTC.

This rearrangement joins TRBV3-1 (or the pseudogene TRBV3-2) to TRBJ1-5, with TRBD1 as a possible D gene (5 bases). The CDR3 loop spans 15 amino acids. In germline, CDR1 is LGHDT, CDR2 YNNKEL (reference sequence). V was pared by 4 bases and J by 2 bases, with 12 bases between. DNA for the CDR3: TGTGCCAGCAGCCCAGGGATTTCTCGCAATCAGCCCCAGCATTTT. This gives the protein CASSPGISRNQPQHF.

V gene TRBV7-9 combines with J gene TRBJ1-2; 7 bases match TRBD1. The V and J ends lost 6 bases and 7 bases, in that order; junction bases with no gene match: 8. Germline CDR1 and CDR2: SEHNR and FQNEAQ (reference sequence). This CDR3 spans 13 amino acids. The chain's CDR3 is CASRATGVGGYTF. The CDR3 DNA reads TGTGCCAGCAGGGCCACAGGGGTGGGTGGCTACACCTTC.

J is TRBJ2-5 and V is TRBV7-7, with D tentatively TRBD1 (6 bases). This CDR3 contains 14 residues. Germline values: CDR1 SSHAT, CDR2 FNYEAQ (reference sequence). V was pared by 5 bases and J by 0 bases, with 10 bases between. The DNA for the CDR3 is TGTGCCAGCAGCCTGTGGACAGACCAAGAGACCCAGTACTTC. Protein sequence: CASSLWTDQETQYF. The full variable domain, with the rest looked up from reference TRBV7-7 and TRBJ2-5, is GAGVSQSPRYKVTKRGQDVTLRCDPISSHATLYWYQQALGQGPEFLTYFNYEAQPDKSGLPSDRFSAERPEGSISTLTIQRTEQRDSAMYRCASSLWTDQETQYFGPGTRLLVL.

The chain recombines TRBV5-4 with TRBJ2-7; tentative D call: TRBD1 (5 bases). The CDR3 contains 13 residues. The V end lost 4 bases, the J end lost 3 bases, and 11 bases lay between the germline ends. Germline values: CDR1 SGHNT, CDR2 YYREEE (reference sequence). The CDR3 is CASSTVTDYEQYF. The DNA for the CDR3 is TGTGCCAGCAGCACCGTGACAGACTACGAGCAGTACTTC.

The V call is TRBV4-3, the J call TRBJ1-2, with D unresolved. The CDR3 length is 14 residues. The V gene's germline CDR1 is LGHNA and CDR2 YSLEER. Trimming removed 0 bases from V and 8 bases from J, with 13 bases in between. The DNA for the CDR3 is TGCGCCAGCAGCCAAGACGCAGAAGGCGGCGGCTACACCTTC. As protein: CASSQDAEGGGYTF.

The rearrangement links TRBV6-5 to TRBJ2-1, with TRBD2 identical over 10 bases. The CDR3 extends over 15 amino acids. From germline, CDR1 is MNHEY and CDR2 SVGAGI. The junction had 9 bases not matched to a gene; V was cut back by 6 bases and J by 7 bases. CDR3 nucleotide sequence: TGTGCCAGCAGCGCCCTAGCGGGGGAGATTAATGAGCAGTTCTTC. Protein sequence: CASSALAGEINEQFF.

The chain uses TRBV9 and TRBJ1-1; maybe TRBD1 (5 bases). The CDR3 spans 17 residues. Trimming took 0 bases from V and 0 from J, leaving 15 bases between them. Per germline, CDR1 SGDLS and CDR2 YYNGEE. Here the CDR3 DNA reads TGTGCCAGCAGCGTAGCTGCGGGAGGGGCGATGAACACTGAAGCTTTCTTT. Amino acid sequence: CASSVAAGGAMNTEAFF.

The chain carries TRBV5-8 and TRBJ1-1; tentatively, D is TRBD1 (6 bases). The CDR3 length is 15 residues. Trimming cost V 2 bases and J 0 bases, with 11 bases left between them. Germline assignment: CDR1 SGHTS and CDR2 YDEGEE. The CDR3 DNA is TGTGCCAGCAGCTTCTATTCAGGGGTGAACACTGAAGCTTTCTTT. Translation: CASSFYSGVNTEAFF. The full variable domain, its missing parts supplied by reference TRBV5-8 and TRBJ1-1, is EAGVTQSPTHLIKTRGQQATLRCSPISGHTSVYWYQQALGLGLQFLLWYDEGEERNRGNFPPRFSGRQFPNYSSELNVNALELEDSALYLCASSFYSGVNTEAFFGQGTRLTVV.

The gene calls are TRBV5-4 and TRBJ1-2; D is perhaps TRBD1 (6 bases). This CDR3 comprises 16 residues. V was clipped by 9 bases and J by 0 bases, with 21 bases between them. Germline V gene sequence: CDR1 SGHNT, CDR2 YYREEE (reference sequence). This CDR3 reads CATKYIRGNSNYGYTF. As DNA, the CDR3 is TGTGCCACCAAATATATCAGGGGTAATTCTAACTATGGCTACACCTTC. Drawing the rest from reference TRBV5-4 and TRBJ1-2, the complete variable domain is ETGVTQSPTHLIKTRGQQVTLRCSSQSGHNTVSWYQQALGQGPQFIFQYYREEENGRGNFPPRFSGLQFPNYSSELNVNALELDDSALYLCATKYIRGNSNYGYTFGSGTRLTVV.

The chain recombines TRBV2 with TRBJ1-5, with TRBD1 matching over 8 bases. This CDR3 region has 13 residues. Germline-derived CDR1 and CDR2 are SNHLY and FYNNEI. The ends lost 6 bases at V and 7 bases at J; junction bases unmatched: 5. The CDR3 DNA is TGTGCCAGCAGCGGACAGGGTTTCCAGCCCCAGCATTTT. This translates into CASSGQGFQPQHF. Variable domain in full (rest from reference TRBV2 and TRBJ1-5): EPEVTQTPSHQVTQMGQEVILRCVPISNHLYFYWYRQILGQKVEFLVSFYNNEISEKSEIFDDQFSVERPDGSNFTLKIRSTKLEDSAMYFCASSGQGFQPQHFGDGTRLSIL.

The chain has TRBV19 and TRBJ1-2; unclear D gene. The CDR3 consists of 11 residues. Germline V gene data show CDR1 as LNHDA and CDR2 as SQIVND (reference sequence). Between the trimmed V and J ends, which lost 5 bases and 8 bases, there was a span of 9 bases. The CDR3 protein is CASSDGAGYTF. The CDR3 nucleotides read TGTGCCAGTAGTGATGGAGCGGGCTACACCTTC.

This chain joins TRBV7-9 and TRBJ2-7; possible D gene TRBD1, 6 bases. Germline V gene sequence: CDR1 SEHNR, CDR2 FQNEAQ (reference sequence). This CDR3 has 13 residues. V lost 5 bases and J 5 bases, leaving 13 bases between the germline ends. The CDR3 sequence: CASSEGHLDEQYF. The CDR3 region has the DNA TGTGCCAGCAGCGAGGGACACCTCGACGAGCAGTACTTC. The full variable domain, in which reference TRBV7-9 and TRBJ2-7 provide the parts outside the CDR3, is DTGVSQNPRHKITKRGQNVTFRCDPISEHNRLYWYRQTLGQGPEFLTYFQNEAQLEKSRLLSDRFSAERPKGSFSTLEIQRTEQGDSAMYLCASSEGHLDEQYFGPGTRLTVT.

The chain uses TRBV5-1 and TRBJ2-1; a weak D match, TRBD1 (6 bases). V dropped 1 base and J dropped 6 bases, with 14 bases sitting between them. The CDR3 length is 15 residues. Looked up from germline, CDR1 is SGHRS and CDR2 is YFSETQ. CDR3 sequence reads: CASSLLGQGINEQFF. DNA of the CDR3: TGCGCCAGCAGCTTGCTTGGGCAGGGGATCAATGAGCAGTTCTTC.

This clone occurred a few times. This chain joins TRBV30 and TRBJ1-4; D uncertain. Germline lookup yields CDR1 GTSNPN and CDR2 SVGIG (reference sequence). V lost 0 bases and J 3 bases, leaving 8 bases between the germline ends. The CDR3 is made up of 14 amino acids. CDR3 sequence (DNA): TGTGCCTGGAGTGTAACATCCTCTAATGAAAAACTGTTTTTT. Translation gives CAWSVTSSNEKLFF.

This chain connects TRBV7-9 to TRBJ2-1; D not certain. The V and J ends lost 4 bases and 8 bases respectively, with 15 bases between them. CDR1 SEHNR and CDR2 FQNEAQ come from the germline V gene (reference sequence). The CDR3 is 14 amino acids. CDR3 protein: CASSSGSPIHEQFF. The CDR3 bases are TGTGCCAGCAGCTCAGGATCCCCCATCCATGAGCAGTTCTTC.

The rearrangement joins TRBV18 to TRBJ1-1; D possibly corresponds to TRBD1 (5 bases). The CDR3 covers 15 residues. V lost 2 bases and J lost 0, with 10 bases in between. Germline V gene sequence: CDR1 KGHSH, CDR2 LQKENI. The CDR3 here is CASSPNSGMNTEAFF. The CDR3 region has the DNA TGTGCCAGCTCACCAAACTCAGGGATGAACACTGAAGCTTTCTTT.

This clone appeared a single time. The rearrangement joins TRBV7-9 to TRBJ1-6; D is unclear. The CDR3 length is 13 residues. V gave up 5 bases and J gave up 15 bases, with 17 bases separating them. Germline CDR1 reads SEHNR; CDR2 reads FQNEAQ (reference sequence). The CDR3 DNA reads TGTGCCAGCAGCCAGCAACCTTGGTCGGGCCTCCACTTT. Translation gives CASSQQPWSGLHF.